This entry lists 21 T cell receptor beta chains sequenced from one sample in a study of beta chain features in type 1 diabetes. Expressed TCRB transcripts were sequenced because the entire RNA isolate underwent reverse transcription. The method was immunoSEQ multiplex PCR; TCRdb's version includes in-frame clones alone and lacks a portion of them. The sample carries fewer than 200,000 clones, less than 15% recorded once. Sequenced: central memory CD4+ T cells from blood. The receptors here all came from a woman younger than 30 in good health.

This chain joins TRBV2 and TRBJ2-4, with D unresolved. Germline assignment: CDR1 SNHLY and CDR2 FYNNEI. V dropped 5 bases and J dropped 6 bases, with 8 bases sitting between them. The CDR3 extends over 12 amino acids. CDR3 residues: CASSSRSNIQYF. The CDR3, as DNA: TGTGCCAGCAGTTCCCGGTCAAACATTCAGTACTTC.

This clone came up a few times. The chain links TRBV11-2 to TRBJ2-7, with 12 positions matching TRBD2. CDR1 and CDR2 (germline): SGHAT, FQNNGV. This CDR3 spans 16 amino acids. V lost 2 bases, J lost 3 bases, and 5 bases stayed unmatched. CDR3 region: CASSLTSGRLVYEQYF. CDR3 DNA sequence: TGTGCCAGCAGCTTAACTAGCGGGAGGCTCGTCTACGAGCAGTACTTC.

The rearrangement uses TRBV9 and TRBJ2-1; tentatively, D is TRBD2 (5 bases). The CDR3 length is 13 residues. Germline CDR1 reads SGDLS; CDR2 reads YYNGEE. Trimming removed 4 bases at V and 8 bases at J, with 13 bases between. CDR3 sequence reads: CASSPRSLDEQFF. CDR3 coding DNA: TGTGCCAGCAGCCCCCGGTCACTAGATGAGCAGTTCTTC.

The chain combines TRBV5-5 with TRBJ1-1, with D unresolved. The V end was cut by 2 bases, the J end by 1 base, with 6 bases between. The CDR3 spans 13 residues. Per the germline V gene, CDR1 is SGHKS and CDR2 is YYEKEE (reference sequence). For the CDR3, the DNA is TGTGCCAGCAGCTTCTGGGCGAACACTGAAGCTTTCTTT. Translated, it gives CASSFWANTEAFF.

The CDR3 DNA reads TGTGCCAGTAGTATAGATCTCGGCGGGAGGACGTACGAGCAGTACTTC. Protein sequence: CASSIDLGGRTYEQYF. The gene calls are TRBV19 and TRBJ2-7; 8 positions match TRBD2. Germline trimming cut 0 bases from V and 4 bases from J; bases unmatched to any gene: 8. The germline V gene has CDR1 LNHDA and CDR2 SQIVND (reference sequence). The length of the CDR3 is 16 residues. Complete variable domain (other parts from reference TRBV19 and TRBJ2-7): DGGITQSPKYLFRKEGQNVTLSCEQNLNHDAMYWYRQDPGQGLRLIYYSQIVNDFQKGDIAEGYSVSREKKESFPLTVTSAQKNPTAFYLCASSIDLGGRTYEQYFGPGTRLTVT.

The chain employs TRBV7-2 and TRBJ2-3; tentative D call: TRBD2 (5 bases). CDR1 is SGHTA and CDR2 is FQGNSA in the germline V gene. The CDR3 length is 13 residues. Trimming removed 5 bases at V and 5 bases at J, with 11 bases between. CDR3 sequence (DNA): TGTGCCAGCAGCAGCGGCCGGTTAGATACGCAGTATTTT. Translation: CASSSGRLDTQYF.

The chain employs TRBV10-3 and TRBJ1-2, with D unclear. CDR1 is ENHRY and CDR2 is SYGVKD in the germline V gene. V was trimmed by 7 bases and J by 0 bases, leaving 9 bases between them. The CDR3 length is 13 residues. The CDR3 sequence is CAITAAANYGYTF. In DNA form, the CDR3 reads TGTGCCATCACGGCCGCGGCTAACTATGGCTACACCTTC.

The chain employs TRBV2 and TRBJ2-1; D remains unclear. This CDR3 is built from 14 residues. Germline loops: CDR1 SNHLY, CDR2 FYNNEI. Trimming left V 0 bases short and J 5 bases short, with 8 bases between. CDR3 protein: CASSEARGHNEQFF. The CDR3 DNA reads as TGTGCCAGCAGTGAAGCGCGCGGCCACAATGAGCAGTTCTTC.

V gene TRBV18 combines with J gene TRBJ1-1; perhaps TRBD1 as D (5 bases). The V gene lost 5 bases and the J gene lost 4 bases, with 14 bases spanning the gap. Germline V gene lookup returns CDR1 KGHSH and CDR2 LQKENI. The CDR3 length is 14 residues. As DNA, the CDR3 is TGTGCCAGCTCAATGACAGACCAGGGCACTGAAGCTTTCTTT. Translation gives CASSMTDQGTEAFF. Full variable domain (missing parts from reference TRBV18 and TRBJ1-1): NAGVMQNPRHLVRRRGQEARLRCSPMKGHSHVYWYRQLPEEGLKFMVYLQKENIIDESGMPKERFSAEFPKEGPSILRIQQVVRGDSAAYFCASSMTDQGTEAFFGQGTRLTVV.

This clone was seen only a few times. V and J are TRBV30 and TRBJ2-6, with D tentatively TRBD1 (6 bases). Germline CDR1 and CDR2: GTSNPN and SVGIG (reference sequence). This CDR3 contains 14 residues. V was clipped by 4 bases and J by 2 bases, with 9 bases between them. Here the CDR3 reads CAWNHRAGANVLTF. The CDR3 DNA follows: TGTGCCTGGAATCACAGGGCTGGGGCCAACGTCCTGACTTTC.

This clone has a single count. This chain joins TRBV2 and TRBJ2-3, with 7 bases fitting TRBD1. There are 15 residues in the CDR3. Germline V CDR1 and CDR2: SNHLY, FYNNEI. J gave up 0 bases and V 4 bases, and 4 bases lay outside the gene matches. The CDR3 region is CASSVDRRSTDTQYF. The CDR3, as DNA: TGTGCCAGCAGTGTGGACAGGAGAAGCACAGATACGCAGTATTTT. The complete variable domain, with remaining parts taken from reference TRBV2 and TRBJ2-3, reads EPEVTQTPSHQVTQMGQEVILRCVPISNHLYFYWYRQILGQKVEFLVSFYNNEISEKSEIFDDQFSVERPDGSNFTLKIRSTKLEDSAMYFCASSVDRRSTDTQYFGPGTRLTVL.

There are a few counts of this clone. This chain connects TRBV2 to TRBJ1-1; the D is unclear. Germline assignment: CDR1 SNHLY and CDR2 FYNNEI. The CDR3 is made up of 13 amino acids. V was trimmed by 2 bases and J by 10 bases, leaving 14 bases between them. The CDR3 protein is CASSESSGIGAFF. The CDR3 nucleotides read TGTGCCAGCAGTGAATCCTCGGGGATCGGAGCTTTCTTT.

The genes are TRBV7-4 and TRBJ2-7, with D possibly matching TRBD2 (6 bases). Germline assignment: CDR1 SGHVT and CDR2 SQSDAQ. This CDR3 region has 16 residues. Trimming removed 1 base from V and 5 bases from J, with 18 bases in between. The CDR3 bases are TGTGCCAGCAGCTTAGAGTGTAGGGGACTGTGCCACGAGCAGTACTTC. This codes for CASSLECRGLCHEQYF.

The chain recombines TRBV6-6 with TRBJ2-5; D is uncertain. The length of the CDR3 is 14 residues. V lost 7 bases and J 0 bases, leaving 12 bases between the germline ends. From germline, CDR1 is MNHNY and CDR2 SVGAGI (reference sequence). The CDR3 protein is CASITDKDQETQYF. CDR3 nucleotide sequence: TGTGCCAGCATCACAGATAAAGACCAAGAGACCCAGTACTTC.

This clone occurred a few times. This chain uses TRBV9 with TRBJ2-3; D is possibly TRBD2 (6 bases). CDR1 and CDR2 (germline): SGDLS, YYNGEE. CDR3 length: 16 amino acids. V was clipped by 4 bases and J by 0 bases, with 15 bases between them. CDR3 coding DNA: TGTGCCAGCAGCCCCCTCGGGGGAACTAGCACAGATACGCAGTATTTT. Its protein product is CASSPLGGTSTDTQYF.

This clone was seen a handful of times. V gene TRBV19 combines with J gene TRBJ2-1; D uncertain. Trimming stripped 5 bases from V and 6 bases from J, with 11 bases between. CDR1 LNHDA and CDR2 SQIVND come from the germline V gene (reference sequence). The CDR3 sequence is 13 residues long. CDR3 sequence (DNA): TGTGCCAGTAGTTCCAACAATCGCAATGAGCAGTTCTTC. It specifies CASSSNNRNEQFF.

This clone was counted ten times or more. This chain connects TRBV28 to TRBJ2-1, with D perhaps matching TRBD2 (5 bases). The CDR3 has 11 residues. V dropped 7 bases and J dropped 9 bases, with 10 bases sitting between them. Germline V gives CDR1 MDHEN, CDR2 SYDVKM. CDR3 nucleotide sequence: TGTGCCAGCATGAGGGTGGGTGAGCAGTTCTTC. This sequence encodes CASMRVGEQFF.

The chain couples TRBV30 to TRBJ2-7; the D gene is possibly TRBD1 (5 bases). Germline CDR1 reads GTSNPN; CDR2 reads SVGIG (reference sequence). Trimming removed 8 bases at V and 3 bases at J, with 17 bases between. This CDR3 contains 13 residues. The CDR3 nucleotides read TGTGCCGGCAGGACAAAACAGGACTACGAGCAGTACTTC. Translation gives CAGRTKQDYEQYF.

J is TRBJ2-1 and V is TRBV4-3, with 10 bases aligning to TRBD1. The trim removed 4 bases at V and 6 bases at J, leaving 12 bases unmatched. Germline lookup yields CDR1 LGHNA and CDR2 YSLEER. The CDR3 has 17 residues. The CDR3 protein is CASSRSRQGARFNEQFF. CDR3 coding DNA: TGCGCCAGCAGCCGATCCAGACAGGGGGCTCGCTTCAATGAGCAGTTCTTC.

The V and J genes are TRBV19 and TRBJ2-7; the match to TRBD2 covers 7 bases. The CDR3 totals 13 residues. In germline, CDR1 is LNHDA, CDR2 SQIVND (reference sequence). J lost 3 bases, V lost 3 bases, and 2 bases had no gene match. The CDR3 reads CASSIQRGYEQYF. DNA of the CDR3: TGTGCCAGTAGTATCCAGCGGGGCTACGAGCAGTACTTC.

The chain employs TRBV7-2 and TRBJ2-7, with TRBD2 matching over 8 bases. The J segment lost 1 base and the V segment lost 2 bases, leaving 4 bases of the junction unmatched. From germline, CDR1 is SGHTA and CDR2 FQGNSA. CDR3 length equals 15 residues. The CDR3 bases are TGTGCCAGCAGCTTACAGCGGGAGAGTTCCTACGAGCAGTACTTC. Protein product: CASSLQRESSYEQYF.